The source of this T cell receptor beta chain is a study of blood T cell repertoires in COVID-19. Overall study: T cells, B-cell-depleted T cells, or PBMCs supplied cDNA or gDNA.

This table comes from immunoSEQ multiplex PCR, and its TCRdb copy is limited to in-frame clones, with some not included. The sample has a few hundred thousand clones, approximately 87% seen once. Sequenced: peripheral blood. This TCR was recovered from a man aged 60 to 69 with acute or convalescent COVID-19.

The CDR3: CASSQAGTGGNYEQYF. The CDR3 DNA reads as TGTGCCAGCAGCCAGGCGGGGACAGGGGGCAACTACGAGCAGTACTTC. V usage is TRBV4-2 and J usage is TRBJ2-7; 12 nucleotides line up with TRBD1. CDR1 is LGHNA and CDR2 is YNFKEQ in the germline V gene. This CDR3 comprises 16 residues. Trimming took 3 bases from V and 3 from J; bases not matched to a gene: 6.